The 11 T cell receptor beta chains reported below all come from one sample, sequenced in a study of cytotoxic CD8 clonotypes in ibrutinib-treated CLL. TCRdb's table, derived via immunoSEQ multiplex PCR, lists solely in-frame clones and lacks some. This sample has more than 110,000 clones; about 75% occur once, and the top ten carry 4.5% to 6.5%. The starting material was PBMCs, obtained after 24 months of ibrutinib treatment. These receptors were collected from a human donor with chronic lymphocytic leukemia.

V is TRBV18 and J is TRBJ1-1; perhaps TRBD1 as D (5 bases). Per the germline V gene, CDR1 is KGHSH and CDR2 is LQKENI. The length of the CDR3 is 14 residues. V was shortened by 3 bases and J by 4 bases, with 12 bases between the two germline ends. CDR3: CASSPLGRGTEAFF. The CDR3 DNA sequence: TGTGCCAGCTCACCCCTGGGGAGGGGCACTGAAGCTTTCTTT.

This sequence joins TRBV9 and TRBJ2-3, with D possibly TRBD1 on 7 matching bases. The CDR3 consists of 15 residues. V was shortened by 4 bases and J by 2 bases, with 14 bases between the two germline ends. CDR1 and CDR2 (germline): SGDLS, YYNGEE. The CDR3 sequence is CASSPGGRNTDTQYF. CDR3 nucleotide sequence: TGTGCCAGCAGCCCAGGGGGGCGGAACACAGATACGCAGTATTTT.

In regard to this clone: One junction end disagrees with the germline gene, perhaps due to a read error. The chain links TRBV9 to TRBJ2-2; D ambiguous. Germline values: CDR1 SGDLS, CDR2 YYNGEE. CDR3 length: 12 residues. The CDR3 coding sequence is TGTGCCGGCAGCGTAGCTCATGGGGAGCTGTTTTTT. Its protein product is CAGSVAHGELFF.

V and J are TRBV7-2 and TRBJ1-1; 7 nucleotides match TRBD1. The CDR3 totals 14 residues. Germline V lookup: CDR1 SGHTA, CDR2 FQGNSA. The CDR3, as DNA: TGTGTCACCAGCCAGACAGGGATGAACACTGAAGCTTTCTTT. Translating it yields CVTSQTGMNTEAFF.

V and J are TRBV4-1 and TRBJ2-7; D unclear. CDR3 length equals 14 residues. V lost 1 base to trimming and J lost 3 bases, with 10 bases between them. Germline loops: CDR1 MGHRA, CDR2 YSYEKL. The DNA of the CDR3 is TGCGCCAGCAGCCAAGGGTGGGCCAGCTACGAGCAGTACTTC. This gives the protein CASSQGWASYEQYF.

The gene calls are TRBV4-3 and TRBJ2-3, with D possibly being TRBD2 (5 bases). The ends were cut back, 3 bases at V and 1 base at J, with 14 bases in the middle. The CDR3 contains 16 residues. Germline V gene lookup returns CDR1 LGHNA and CDR2 YSLEER. In DNA, the CDR3 is TGCGCCAGCAGCCACAGAGCGGAGACTGGCACAGATACGCAGTATTTT. Protein: CASSHRAETGTDTQYF.

This clone was detected once. This chain joins TRBV25-1 and TRBJ2-1; 7 nucleotides agree with TRBD2. CDR1 is MGHDK and CDR2 is SYGVNS in the germline V gene. The junction had 6 bases not matched to a gene; V was cut back by 1 base and J by 6 bases. There are 15 residues in the CDR3. The CDR3 bases are TGTGCCAGCAGTGAATGGGGGGGTAAGGGCAATGAGCAGTTCTTC. This encodes CASSEWGGKGNEQFF.

This clone came up once. This chain links TRBV30 with TRBJ1-1, with a tentative D call TRBD1 (5 bases). Per germline, CDR1 GTSNPN and CDR2 SVGIG (reference sequence). The CDR3 contains 13 residues. V gave up 2 bases and J gave up 1 base, with 8 bases separating them. The CDR3 DNA sequence: TGTGCCTGGAGTCAGGGACCGAACACTGAAGCTTTCTTT. Translated: CAWSQGPNTEAFF.

CDR3 in DNA: TGTGCCAGCAGCTCAGATACCTACTCCTACGAGCAGTACTTC. Its protein is CASSSDTYSYEQYF. V gene TRBV7-2 combines with J gene TRBJ2-7; D unclear. With 4 bases removed from V and 0 bases from J, the gap between germline ends came to 10 bases. The CDR3 extends over 14 amino acids. CDR1 and CDR2 (germline): SGHTA, FQGNSA.

This clone showed up just a few times. V gene TRBV5-8 combines with J gene TRBJ1-2; D unclear. The V end lost 4 bases, the J end lost 4 bases, and 17 bases lay between the germline ends. The length of the CDR3 is 15 residues. Germline CDR1 is SGHTS and CDR2 is YDEGEE. DNA of the CDR3: TGTGCCAGCAGCCGCCCCCCTACAGCTGCCTATGGCTACACCTTC. Its translation is CASSRPPTAAYGYTF.

This clone was counted many times. The chain employs TRBV6-1 and TRBJ1-2, with D possibly matching TRBD1 (6 bases). Trimming removed 1 base at V and 5 bases at J, with 11 bases between. This CDR3 spans 14 amino acids. Germline CDR1 MNHNS, CDR2 SASEGT. The CDR3 DNA reads as TGTGCCAGCAGTGAAGAGGGGGGCGGGTATGGCTACACCTTC. Its protein is CASSEEGGGYGYTF.